This T cell receptor beta chain was obtained from a study of shared clonotypes between healthy human individuals. About the study: The cohort comprised a couple of women and a few men. Their ages spanned 18 to 49 years. The study, taken as a whole, reports: Several donors showed sharing of around 5% of naive CD4 clonotypes.

Execution of the assay was at deep level. Sequenced by immunoSEQ multiplex PCR; TCRdb stores in-frame clones only, minus some. The data contain fewer than 2.5 million clones, approximately 94% of them singletons. As concerns this clone: Antigen: not known.

The V end lost 0 bases, the J end lost 10 bases, and 10 bases lay between the germline ends. CDR3 size: 13 residues. Germline lookup yields CDR1 LNHDA and CDR2 SQIVND (reference sequence). The rearrangement links TRBV19 to TRBJ2-1; D is possibly TRBD1 (5 bases). This receptor was taken from a man between 18 and 29 years old in good health. Some clones in this sample may be carry-over from other donors' samples. The sequencing input was naive CD4+ T cells from PBMCs. Subset described: CD45RA+ positively selected. The CDR3 DNA reads TGTGCCAGTAGTATAGATTTCAGGGCCGAGCAGTTCTTC. This translates into CASSIDFRAEQFF.